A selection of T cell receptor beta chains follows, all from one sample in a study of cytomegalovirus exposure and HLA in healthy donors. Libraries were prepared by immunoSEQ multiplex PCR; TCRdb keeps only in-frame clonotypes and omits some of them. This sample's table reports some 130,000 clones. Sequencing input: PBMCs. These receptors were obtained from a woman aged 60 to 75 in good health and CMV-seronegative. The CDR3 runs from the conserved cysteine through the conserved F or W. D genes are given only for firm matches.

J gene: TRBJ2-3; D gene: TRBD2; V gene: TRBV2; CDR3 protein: CASSYGPAGGTDTQYF; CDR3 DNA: TGTGCCAGCAGTTATGGTCCAGCGGGGGGTACAGATACGCAGTATTTT
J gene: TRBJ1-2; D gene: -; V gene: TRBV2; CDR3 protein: CASSGLPGDGYTF; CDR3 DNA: TGTGCCAGCAGTGGACTCCCCGGCGATGGCTACACCTTC
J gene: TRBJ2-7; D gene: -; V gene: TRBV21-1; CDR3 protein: CASSKASAGYEQYF; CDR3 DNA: TGTGCCAGCAGCAAAGCCTCGGCGGGTTACGAGCAGTACTTC
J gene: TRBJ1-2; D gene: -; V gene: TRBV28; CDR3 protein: CASRRSGGAYGYTF; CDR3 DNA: TGTGCCAGCAGGCGCTCGGGGGGTGCCTATGGCTACACCTTC
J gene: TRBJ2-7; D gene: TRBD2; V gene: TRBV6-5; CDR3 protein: CASSYSKAGGFYEQYF; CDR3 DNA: TGTGCCAGCAGTTACTCGAAAGCGGGGGGTTTCTACGAGCAGTACTTC
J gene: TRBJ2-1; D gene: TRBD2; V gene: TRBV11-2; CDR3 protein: CASSPAGSSYNEQFF; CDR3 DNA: TGTGCCAGCAGCCCAGCGGGGAGCTCCTACAATGAGCAGTTCTTC
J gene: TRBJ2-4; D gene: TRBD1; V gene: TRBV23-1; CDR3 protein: CASSRKGQGAYLAKNIQYF; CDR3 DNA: TGCGCCAGCAGTCGCAAGGGCCAGGGGGCATATCTAGCCAAAAACATTCAGTACTTC
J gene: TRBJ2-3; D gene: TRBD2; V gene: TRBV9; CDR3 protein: CASSVVATSGATDTQYF; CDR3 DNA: TGTGCCAGCAGCGTAGTAGCTACTAGCGGGGCCACAGATACGCAGTATTTT
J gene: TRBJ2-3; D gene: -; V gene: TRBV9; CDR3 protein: CASSNDRSLTDTQYF; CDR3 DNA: TGTGCCAGCAGCAACGACAGGTCACTTACAGATACGCAGTATTTT
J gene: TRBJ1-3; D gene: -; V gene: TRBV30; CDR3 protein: CAWTPLGAPSGNTIYF; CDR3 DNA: TGTGCCTGGACTCCATTGGGGGCACCCTCTGGAAACACCATATATTTT
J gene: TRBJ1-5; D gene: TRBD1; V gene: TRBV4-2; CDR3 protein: CASSPGTGDQPQHF; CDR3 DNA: TGTGCCAGCAGTCCCGGGACAGGGGATCAGCCCCAGCATTTT
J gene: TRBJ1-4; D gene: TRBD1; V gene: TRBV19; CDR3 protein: CASSQEGQGADEKLFF; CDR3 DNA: TGTGCCAGTAGCCAAGAAGGGCAGGGGGCCGATGAAAAACTGTTTTTT
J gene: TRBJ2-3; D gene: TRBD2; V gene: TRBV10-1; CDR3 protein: CASSGTSGTSTDTQYF; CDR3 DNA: TGCGCCAGCAGTGGGACTAGCGGGACTAGCACAGATACGCAGTATTTT
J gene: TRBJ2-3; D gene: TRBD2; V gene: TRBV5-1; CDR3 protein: CASSLSSGVSTDTQYF; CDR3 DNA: TGCGCCAGCAGCTTATCTAGCGGAGTTAGCACAGATACGCAGTATTTT
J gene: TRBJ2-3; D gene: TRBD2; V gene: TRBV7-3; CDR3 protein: CASSLTPGTSWADTQYF; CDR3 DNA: TGTGCCAGCAGCTTAACTCCCGGGACTAGCTGGGCAGATACGCAGTATTTT
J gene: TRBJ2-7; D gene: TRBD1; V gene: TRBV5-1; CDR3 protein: CASSLYRGLNEQYF; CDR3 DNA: TGCGCCAGCAGCTTGTACAGGGGGCTCAACGAGCAGTACTTC
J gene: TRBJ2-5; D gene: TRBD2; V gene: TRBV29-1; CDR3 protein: CSVTTGTSGREGYRTQYF; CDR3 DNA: TGCAGCGTTACCACCGGGACTAGCGGGAGGGAGGGATACCGGACCCAGTACTTC
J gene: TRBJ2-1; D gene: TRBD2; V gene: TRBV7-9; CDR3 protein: CASSLGPAGGYNEQFF; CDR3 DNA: TGTGCCAGCAGCCTAGGGCCGGCGGGGGGGTACAATGAGCAGTTCTTC
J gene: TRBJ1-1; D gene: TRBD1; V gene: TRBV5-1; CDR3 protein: CASSLGLTGASMNTEAFF; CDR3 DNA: TGCGCCAGCAGCTTGGGGCTAACAGGGGCCTCAATGAACACTGAAGCTTTCTTT
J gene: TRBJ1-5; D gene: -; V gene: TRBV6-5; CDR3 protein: CASSLQGSQEPQHF; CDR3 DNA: TGTGCCAGCAGTCTACAGGGATCCCAGGAGCCCCAGCATTTT
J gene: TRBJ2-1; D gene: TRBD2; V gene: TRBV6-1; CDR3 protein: CASSLTSGGGDEQFF; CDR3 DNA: TGTGCCAGCAGCCTAACTAGCGGGGGAGGGGATGAGCAGTTCTTC
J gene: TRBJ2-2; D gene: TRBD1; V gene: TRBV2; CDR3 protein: CASSGGGGTGELFF; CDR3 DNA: TGTGCCAGCAGTGGAGGGGGCGGCACCGGGGAGCTGTTTTTT
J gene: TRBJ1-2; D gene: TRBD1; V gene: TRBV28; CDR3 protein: CASSPPTGGYGYTF; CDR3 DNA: TGTGCCAGCAGCCCCCCGACAGGGGGCTATGGCTACACCTTC
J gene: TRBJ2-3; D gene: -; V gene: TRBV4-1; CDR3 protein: CASSQVVSGGTDTQYF; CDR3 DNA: TGCGCCAGCAGCCAAGTGGTGTCGGGAGGCACAGATACGCAGTATTTT
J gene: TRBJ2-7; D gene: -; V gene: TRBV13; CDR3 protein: CASSFSRNYEQYF; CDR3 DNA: TGTGCCAGCAGCTTTTCGCGAAACTACGAGCAGTACTTC
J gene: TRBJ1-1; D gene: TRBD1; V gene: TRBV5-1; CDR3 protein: CASSRNGQGWLNTEAFF; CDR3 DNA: TGCGCCAGCAGCCGAAATGGACAGGGCTGGTTGAACACTGAAGCTTTCTTT
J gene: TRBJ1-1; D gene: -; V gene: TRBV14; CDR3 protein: CASSQVGGEAFF; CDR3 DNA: TGTGCCAGCAGCCAAGTGGGGGGGGAAGCTTTCTTT
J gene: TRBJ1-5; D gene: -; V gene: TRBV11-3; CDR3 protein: CASSLFGEIYPQHF; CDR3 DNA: TGTGCCAGCAGCTTATTTGGTGAGATTTATCCCCAGCATTTT
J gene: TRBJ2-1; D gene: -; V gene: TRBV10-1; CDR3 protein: CASSRTSGGNEQFF; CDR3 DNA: TGCGCCAGCAGTCGCACAAGCGGCGGCAATGAGCAGTTCTTC
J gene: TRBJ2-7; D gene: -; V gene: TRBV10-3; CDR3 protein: CAISESPTGTPYEQYF; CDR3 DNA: TGTGCCATCAGTGAGTCACCTACAGGGACCCCCTACGAGCAGTACTTC
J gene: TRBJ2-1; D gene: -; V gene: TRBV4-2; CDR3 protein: CASSQDIASVSYNEQFF; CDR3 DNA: TGTGCCAGCAGCCAAGATATCGCTAGCGTTTCCTACAATGAGCAGTTCTTC
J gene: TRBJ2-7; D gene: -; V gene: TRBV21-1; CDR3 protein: CASSKALLGQGVIYEQYF; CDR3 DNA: TGTGCCAGCAGCAAAGCGCTTTTGGGACAGGGGGTAATCTACGAGCAGTACTTC
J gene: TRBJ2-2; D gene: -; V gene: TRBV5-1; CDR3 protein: CASLDTGELFF; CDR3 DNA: TGCGCCAGCTTAGACACCGGGGAGCTGTTTTTT
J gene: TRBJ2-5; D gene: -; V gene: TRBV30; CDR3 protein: CAWSPRGQGLETQYF; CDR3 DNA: TGTGCCTGGAGTCCCCGCGGGCAGGGACTAGAGACCCAGTACTTC
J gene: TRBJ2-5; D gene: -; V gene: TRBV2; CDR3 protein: CASSEDWTNQNYERYF; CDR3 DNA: TGTGCCAGCAGCGAAGACTGGACTAACCAGAACTACGAGCGGTACTTC
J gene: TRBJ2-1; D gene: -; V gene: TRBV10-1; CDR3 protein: CASSESVGTTNEQFF; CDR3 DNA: TGCGCCAGCAGTGAGTCTGTAGGGACAACGAATGAGCAGTTCTTC
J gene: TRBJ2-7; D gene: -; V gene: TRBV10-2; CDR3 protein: CASSESSGSEQYF; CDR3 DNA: TGCGCCAGCAGTGAGTCGTCGGGGAGCGAGCAGTACTTC
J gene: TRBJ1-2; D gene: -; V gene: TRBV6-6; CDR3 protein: CATLTGNYGYTF; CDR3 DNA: TGTGCCACCCTAACCGGGAACTATGGCTACACCTTC
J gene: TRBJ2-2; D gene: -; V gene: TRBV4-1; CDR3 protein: CASSESTGELFF; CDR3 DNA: TGCGCCAGCAGCGAGAGCACCGGGGAGCTGTTTTTT
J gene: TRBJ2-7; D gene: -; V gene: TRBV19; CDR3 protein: CASSIQGREQYF; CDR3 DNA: TGTGCCAGTAGTATACAGGGCCGCGAGCAGTACTTC
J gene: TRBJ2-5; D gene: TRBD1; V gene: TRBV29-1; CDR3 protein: CSVQGTGETQYF; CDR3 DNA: TGCAGCGTACAGGGGACGGGAGAGACCCAGTACTTC
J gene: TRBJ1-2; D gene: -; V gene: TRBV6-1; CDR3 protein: CASSQDMNYGYTF; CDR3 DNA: TGTGCCAGCAGCCAGGACATGAACTATGGCTACACCTTC
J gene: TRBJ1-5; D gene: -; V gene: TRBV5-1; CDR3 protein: CASSFQGGGNQPQHF; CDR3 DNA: TGCGCCAGCAGCTTCCAGGGCGGGGGCAATCAGCCCCAGCATTTT
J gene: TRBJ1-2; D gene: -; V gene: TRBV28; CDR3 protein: CASRPGTRYGYTF; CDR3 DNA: TGTGCCAGCAGACCCGGGACAAGATATGGCTACACCTTC
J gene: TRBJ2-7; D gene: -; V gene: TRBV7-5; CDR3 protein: CARSPQTHYTALTGGNYEQYF; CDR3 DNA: TGTGCCAGAAGCCCCCAGACCCATTACACCGCACTCACAGGGGGAAACTACGAGCAGTACTTC
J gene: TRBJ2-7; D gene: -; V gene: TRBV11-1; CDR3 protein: CASSPAQGGEQYF; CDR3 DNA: TGTGCCAGCAGCCCAGCGCAGGGAGGCGAGCAGTACTTC
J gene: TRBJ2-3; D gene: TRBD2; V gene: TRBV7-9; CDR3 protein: CASSIPGLARPDTQYF; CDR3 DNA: TGTGCCAGCAGCATACCTGGACTAGCTCGGCCGGATACGCAGTATTTT
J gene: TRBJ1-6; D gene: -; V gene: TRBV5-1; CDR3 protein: CASSLGVSGYGSPLHF; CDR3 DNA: TGCGCCAGCAGCTTGGGTGTCTCAGGGTACGGTTCACCCCTCCACTTT
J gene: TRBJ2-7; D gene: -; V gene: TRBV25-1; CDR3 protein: CASSDTGYEQYF; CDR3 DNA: TGTGCCAGCAGTGACACAGGCTACGAGCAGTACTTC
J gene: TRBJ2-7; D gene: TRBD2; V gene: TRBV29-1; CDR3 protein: CSVSWVAGSYEQYF; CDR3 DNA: TGCAGCGTTAGCTGGGTAGCGGGATCCTACGAGCAGTACTTC
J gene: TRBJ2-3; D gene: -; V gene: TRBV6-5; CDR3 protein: CASRAQDTQYF; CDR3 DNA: TGTGCCAGCAGAGCTCAAGATACGCAGTATTTT
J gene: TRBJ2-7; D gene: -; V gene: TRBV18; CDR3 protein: CASSPRAGTDEQYF; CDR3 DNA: TGTGCCAGCTCCCCTCGGGCGGGTACCGACGAGCAGTACTTC
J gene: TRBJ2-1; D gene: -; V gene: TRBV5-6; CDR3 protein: CASSLNFYEQFF; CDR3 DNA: TGTGCCAGCAGCCTTAACTTCTATGAGCAGTTCTTC
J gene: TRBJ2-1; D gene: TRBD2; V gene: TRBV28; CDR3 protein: CASKPGLGFEQFF; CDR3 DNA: TGTGCCAGCAAACCGGGACTAGGCTTTGAGCAGTTCTTC
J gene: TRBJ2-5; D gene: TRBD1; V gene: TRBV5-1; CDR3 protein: CASSAQGARGETQYF; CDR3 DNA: TGCGCCAGCAGCGCTCAGGGGGCGAGGGGAGAGACCCAGTACTTC
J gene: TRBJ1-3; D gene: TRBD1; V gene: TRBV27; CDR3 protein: CASSRQGSGNTIYF; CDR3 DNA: TGTGCCAGCAGCCGACAGGGCTCTGGAAACACCATATATTTT
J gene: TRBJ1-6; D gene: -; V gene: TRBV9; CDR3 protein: CASSETGYYNSPLHF; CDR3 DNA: TGTGCCAGCAGCGAGACAGGCTACTATAATTCACCCCTCCACTTT
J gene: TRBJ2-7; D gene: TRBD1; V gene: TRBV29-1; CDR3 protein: CSVEGVGTGVSEQYF; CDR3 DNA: TGCAGCGTTGAAGGGGTTGGGACAGGGGTTTCCGAGCAGTACTTC
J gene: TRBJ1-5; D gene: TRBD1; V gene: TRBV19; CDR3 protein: CASDGQGGNQPQHF; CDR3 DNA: TGTGCCAGTGACGGACAGGGGGGGAATCAGCCCCAGCATTTT
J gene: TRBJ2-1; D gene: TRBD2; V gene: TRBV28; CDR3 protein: CASRGLGPAEQFF; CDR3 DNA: TGTGCCAGCAGGGGACTAGGACCGGCTGAGCAGTTCTTC